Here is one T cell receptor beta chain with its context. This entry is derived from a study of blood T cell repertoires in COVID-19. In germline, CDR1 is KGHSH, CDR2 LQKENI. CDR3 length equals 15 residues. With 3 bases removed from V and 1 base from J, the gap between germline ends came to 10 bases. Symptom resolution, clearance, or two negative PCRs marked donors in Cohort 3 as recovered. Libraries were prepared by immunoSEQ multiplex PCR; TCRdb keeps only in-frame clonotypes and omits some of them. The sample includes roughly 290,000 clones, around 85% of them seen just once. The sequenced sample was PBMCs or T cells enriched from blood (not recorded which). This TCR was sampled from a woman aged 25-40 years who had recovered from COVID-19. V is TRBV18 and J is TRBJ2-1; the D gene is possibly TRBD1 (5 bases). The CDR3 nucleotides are TGTGCCAGCTCACCCCAAGACAGTTCCTACAATGAGCAGTTCTTC. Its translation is CASSPQDSSYNEQFF. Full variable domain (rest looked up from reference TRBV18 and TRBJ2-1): NAGVMQNPRHLVRRRGQEARLRCSPMKGHSHVYWYRQLPEEGLKFMVYLQKENIIDESGMPKERFSAEFPKEGPSILRIQQVVRGDSAAYFCASSPQDSSYNEQFFGPGTRLTVL.